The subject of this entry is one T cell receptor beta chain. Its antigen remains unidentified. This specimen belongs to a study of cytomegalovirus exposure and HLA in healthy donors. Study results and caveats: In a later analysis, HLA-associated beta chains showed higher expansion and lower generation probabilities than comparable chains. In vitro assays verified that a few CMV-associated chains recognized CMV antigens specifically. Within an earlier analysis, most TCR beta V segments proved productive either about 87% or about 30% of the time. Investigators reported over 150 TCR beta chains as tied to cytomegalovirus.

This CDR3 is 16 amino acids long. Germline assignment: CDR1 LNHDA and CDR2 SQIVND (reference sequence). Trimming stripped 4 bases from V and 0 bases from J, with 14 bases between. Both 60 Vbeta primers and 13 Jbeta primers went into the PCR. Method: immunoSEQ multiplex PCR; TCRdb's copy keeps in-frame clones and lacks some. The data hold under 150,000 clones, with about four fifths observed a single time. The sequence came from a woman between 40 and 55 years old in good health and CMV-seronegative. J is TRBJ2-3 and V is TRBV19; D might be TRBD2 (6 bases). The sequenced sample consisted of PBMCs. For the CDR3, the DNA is TGTGCCAGTAGTACCCCGGTAGGGACTAGCACAGATACGCAGTATTTT. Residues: CASSTPVGTSTDTQYF.